These 10 T cell receptor beta chains share one sample of origin, sequenced in a study of blood T cell repertoires in COVID-19. Measured with immunoSEQ multiplex PCR; TCRdb has only the in-frame clones, and not every one. The table has around 280,000 clones, almost 90% seen once. The sequenced material came from PBMCs or T cells enriched from blood (not recorded which). Source of these receptors: a woman aged 18-29 years with acute COVID-19.

This clone was counted once. The chain carries TRBV18 and TRBJ1-1; unclear D gene. Germline CDR1 reads KGHSH; CDR2 reads LQKENI. Trimming took 2 bases from V and 2 from J, leaving 12 bases between them. The CDR3 has 15 amino acids. CDR3 DNA: TGTGCCAGCTCACCAAACACAGCACCTAACACTGAAGCTTTCTTT. Protein: CASSPNTAPNTEAFF.

The CDR3 sequence: CASSWVAGHEQYF. In DNA, the CDR3 is TGTGCCAGCAGTTGGGTAGCCGGCCACGAGCAGTACTTC. V is TRBV27 and J is TRBJ2-7; D is unclear. This CDR3 region has 13 residues. Germline V gene lookup returns CDR1 MNHEY and CDR2 SMNVEV (reference sequence). V lost 4 bases and J lost 5, with 12 bases in between.

V and J are TRBV19 and TRBJ2-7; 7 bases are a match to TRBD2. J lost 4 bases, V lost 5 bases, and 11 bases had no gene match. This CDR3 contains 15 residues. The V gene's germline CDR1 is LNHDA and CDR2 SQIVND (reference sequence). In nucleotides, the CDR3 is TGTGCCAGTAGTGAGACTAGCACCCCGGAATACGAGCAGTACTTC. Its protein is CASSETSTPEYEQYF.

The chain has TRBV6-5 and TRBJ2-2; 7 bases agree with TRBD1. The V and J ends lost 2 bases and 4 bases, in that order; junction bases with no gene match: 7. The CDR3 loop spans 16 amino acids. The germline gives CDR1 MNHEY, CDR2 SVGAGI. The CDR3 region has the DNA TGTGCCAGCAGTTACGAGGGGGCGCGGAGCACCGGGGAGCTGTTTTTT. This encodes CASSYEGARSTGELFF.

This sequence joins TRBV4-1 and TRBJ2-1; 7 bases align to TRBD2. CDR1 is MGHRA, CDR2 YSYEKL, per germline. This CDR3 contains 15 residues. Unmatched junction bases numbered 3, after V lost 1 base and J lost 3 bases. The CDR3 nucleotides read TGCGCCAGCAGCCAAGCCAGCGGGGACTACAATGAGCAGTTCTTC. Translation gives CASSQASGDYNEQFF.

The genes are TRBV7-2 and TRBJ2-5; D is unresolved. V was clipped by 0 bases and J by 2 bases, with 7 bases between them. This CDR3 is built from 14 residues. CDR1 and CDR2 from the germline V gene are SGHTA and FQGNSA. The CDR3 here is CASSLALRQETQYF. CDR3 coding DNA: TGTGCCAGCAGCTTAGCGCTCAGACAAGAGACCCAGTACTTC.

The rearrangement links TRBV5-6 to TRBJ2-1; D may be TRBD2 (6 bases). V was cut by 1 base and J by 4 bases, with 15 bases left in between. Looked up from germline, CDR1 is SGHDT and CDR2 is YYEEEE. This CDR3 contains 16 residues. CDR3 nucleotides: TGTGCCAGCAGCTTGATGCGGGACTCAATTTACAATGAGCAGTTCTTC. Its translation is CASSLMRDSIYNEQFF. The complete variable domain, with remaining parts taken from reference TRBV5-6 and TRBJ2-1, reads DAGVTQSPTHLIKTRGQQVTLRCSPKSGHDTVSWYQQALGQGPQFIFQYYEEEERQRGNFPDRFSGHQFPNYSSELNVNALLLGDSALYLCASSLMRDSIYNEQFFGPGTRLTVL.

V gene TRBV18 combines with J gene TRBJ2-2; tentatively, D is TRBD1 (5 bases). V lost 3 bases and J 3 bases, leaving 8 bases between the germline ends. CDR1 and CDR2 from the germline V gene are KGHSH and LQKENI. CDR3 size: 14 residues. In DNA form, the CDR3 reads TGTGCCAGCTCACCTCCAGGGTACACCGGGGAGCTGTTTTTT. This translates into CASSPPGYTGELFF.

V gene TRBV5-4 combines with J gene TRBJ2-7; 10 bases are a match to TRBD2. Trimming cost V 4 bases and J 6 bases; bases outside gene matches: 7. Germline assignment: CDR1 SGHNT and CDR2 YYREEE (reference sequence). CDR3 length: 14 residues. The CDR3 sequence is CASSPGTSVSEQYF. The CDR3 DNA sequence: TGTGCCAGCAGCCCCGGGACTAGCGTGAGCGAGCAGTACTTC.

The chain recombines TRBV7-2 with TRBJ1-2, with 7 bases fitting TRBD1. J was trimmed by 3 bases and V by 4 bases; bases with no gene match: 8. In germline, CDR1 is SGHTA, CDR2 FQGNSA. The CDR3 length is 15 residues. CDR3 sequence (DNA): TGTGCCAGCAGCTGGTCACAGGGGAACGACTATGGCTACACCTTC. Translated: CASSWSQGNDYGYTF.